These T cell receptor beta chains were read from a single sample in a study of T cell responses to AZD1222 COVID-19 vaccine. Sequencing was performed with immunoSEQ multiplex PCR; in TCRdb, only in-frame clones are kept and a portion is missing. The sample holds some 180,000 clones, 88% seen once. The sample was peripheral blood, taken on day 0 of AZD1222 vaccination. Receptor source: an adult in good health. Both conserved end residues are part of each CDR3. D genes are given only for firm matches. Clone size appears in some rows only: once, few, many, or a class for an expanded clone.

J gene: TRBJ2-7
clone size: .
V gene: TRBV7-9
D gene: TRBD1
CDR3 DNA: TGTGCCAGCAGCTTAACGCAGGGGGTCGGCTACGAGCAGTACTTC
CDR3 protein: CASSLTQGVGYEQYF

J gene: TRBJ2-1
clone size: few
V gene: TRBV27
D gene: TRBD2
CDR3 DNA: TGTGCCAGCGTAGCGGGGGGGCCGGATGAAACCCTGTACAATGAGCAGTTCTTC
CDR3 protein: CASVAGGPDETLYNEQFF

J gene: TRBJ2-7
clone size: .
V gene: TRBV5-1
D gene: .
CDR3 DNA: TGCGCCAGCAGCTTTTCCCCCGGCTACGAGCAGTACTTC
CDR3 protein: CASSFSPGYEQYF

J gene: TRBJ1-1
clone size: once
V gene: TRBV12-3/TRBV12-4
D gene: .
CDR3 DNA: TGTGCCAGCACCGTTATCCAGGCTGAAGCTTTCTTT
CDR3 protein: CASTVIQAEAFF

J gene: TRBJ2-3
clone size: few
V gene: TRBV5-1
D gene: .
CDR3 DNA: TGCGCCAGCAGCTTGGGGGCTACCACAGATACGCAGTATTTT
CDR3 protein: CASSLGATTDTQYF

J gene: TRBJ2-3
clone size: few
V gene: TRBV20-1
D gene: .
CDR3 DNA: TGCAGTGCTAGTGGCCACAACTACGAAGATACGCAGTATTTT
CDR3 protein: CSASGHNYEDTQYF

J gene: TRBJ2-7
clone size: .
V gene: TRBV5-1
D gene: .
CDR3 DNA: TGCGCCAGCCGCAACCACCTTATATACGAGCAGTACTTC
CDR3 protein: CASRNHLIYEQYF

J gene: TRBJ1-1
clone size: .
V gene: TRBV28
D gene: TRBD1
CDR3 DNA: TGTGCCACCTCGCGGACAGGGGGTACGCTGGATATTGAAGCTTTCTTT
CDR3 protein: CATSRTGGTLDIEAFF

J gene: TRBJ1-5
clone size: .
V gene: TRBV6-1
D gene: .
CDR3 DNA: TGTGCCAGCAGTGAAGGGGGATTCAGCAATCAGCCCCAGCATTTT
CDR3 protein: CASSEGGFSNQPQHF

J gene: TRBJ2-7
clone size: .
V gene: TRBV28
D gene: TRBD1
CDR3 DNA: TGTGCCAGCAGTTTAACGACAGGGGGATCCTACGAGCAGTACTTC
CDR3 protein: CASSLTTGGSYEQYF

J gene: TRBJ2-1
clone size: .
V gene: TRBV7-2
D gene: TRBD1
CDR3 DNA: TGTGCCAGCAGCACGGGACAGGGATTCAATGAGCAGTTCTTC
CDR3 protein: CASSTGQGFNEQFF

J gene: TRBJ1-2
clone size: .
V gene: TRBV9
D gene: TRBD1
CDR3 DNA: TGTGCCAGCAGCTCCCAAACAGGGGACTATGGCTACACCTTC
CDR3 protein: CASSSQTGDYGYTF

J gene: TRBJ1-1
clone size: .
V gene: TRBV28
D gene: .
CDR3 DNA: TGTGCCAGCAGTTATACTCTGACGAACACTGAAGCTTTCTTT
CDR3 protein: CASSYTLTNTEAFF

J gene: TRBJ1-2
clone size: .
V gene: TRBV9
D gene: .
CDR3 DNA: TGTGCCAGCAGCGGAGGGTTTAACTATGGCTACACCTTC
CDR3 protein: CASSGGFNYGYTF

J gene: TRBJ1-2
clone size: .
V gene: TRBV15
D gene: TRBD1
CDR3 DNA: TGTGCCACCAGCAGCCCTATAGACAGGGGGCACGGCTACACCTTC
CDR3 protein: CATSSPIDRGHGYTF

J gene: TRBJ1-1
clone size: few
V gene: TRBV5-1
D gene: .
CDR3 DNA: TGCGCCAGTAGAAATCCAGGGGCGAACACTGAAGCTTTCTTT
CDR3 protein: CASRNPGANTEAFF

J gene: TRBJ2-2
clone size: .
V gene: TRBV3-1/TRBV3-2
D gene: .
CDR3 DNA: TGTGCCAGCAGCTACCGCCGGGGGACCGGGGAGCTGTTTTTT
CDR3 protein: CASSYRRGTGELFF

J gene: TRBJ2-1
clone size: .
V gene: TRBV27
D gene: TRBD2
CDR3 DNA: TGTGCCAGCAGTCCCTTATCTAGCGGCAGCTCCTACAATGAGCAGTTCTTC
CDR3 protein: CASSPLSSGSSYNEQFF

J gene: TRBJ2-7
clone size: .
V gene: TRBV27
D gene: TRBD2
CDR3 DNA: TGTGCCAGCAGTATCCTAGGGAGGGAGGCTCCCTACGAGCAGTACTTC
CDR3 protein: CASSILGREAPYEQYF

J gene: TRBJ1-1
clone size: .
V gene: TRBV7-6
D gene: .
CDR3 DNA: TGTGCCAGCAGCTTAGACCACGGGGTGACAGTGAACACTGAAGCTTTCTTT
CDR3 protein: CASSLDHGVTVNTEAFF

J gene: TRBJ2-3
clone size: few
V gene: TRBV10-2
D gene: TRBD2
CDR3 DNA: TGCGCCAGCAGGAGCGGGGGGGGCGTGACAGATACGCAGTATTTT
CDR3 protein: CASRSGGGVTDTQYF

J gene: TRBJ2-2
clone size: few
V gene: TRBV28
D gene: .
CDR3 DNA: TGTGCCAGCAGCCGTACCGGGGAGCTGTTTTTT
CDR3 protein: CASSRTGELFF

J gene: TRBJ2-1
clone size: .
V gene: TRBV5-1
D gene: TRBD2
CDR3 DNA: TGCGCCAGCAGTTTGGCTGTCGTTAGCGGGGGGGCAGGTGAGCAGTTCTTC
CDR3 protein: CASSLAVVSGGAGEQFF

J gene: TRBJ2-7
clone size: .
V gene: TRBV7-9
D gene: TRBD1
CDR3 DNA: TGTGCCAGCATCTCGGACACAGGGGGCTACGAGCAGTACTTC
CDR3 protein: CASISDTGGYEQYF

J gene: TRBJ1-2
clone size: .
V gene: TRBV5-1
D gene: .
CDR3 DNA: TGCGCCAGCAGCTTAGGACCTGATAATGATGGCTACACCTTC
CDR3 protein: CASSLGPDNDGYTF

J gene: TRBJ2-2
clone size: .
V gene: TRBV7-6
D gene: TRBD2
CDR3 DNA: TGTGCCAGCAGCCCAGCGGCTAGCGGGTACGGGGAGCTGTTTTTT
CDR3 protein: CASSPAASGYGELFF

J gene: TRBJ2-7
clone size: .
V gene: TRBV18
D gene: .
CDR3 DNA: TGTGCCAGCTCATGGGGAAGGCCGCACTACGAGCAGTACTTC
CDR3 protein: CASSWGRPHYEQYF

J gene: TRBJ2-1
clone size: .
V gene: TRBV3-1/TRBV3-2
D gene: .
CDR3 DNA: TGTGCCAGCAGCCAAGAGACGGTTCGCAATGAGCAGTTCTTC
CDR3 protein: CASSQETVRNEQFF

J gene: TRBJ2-7
clone size: .
V gene: TRBV4-2
D gene: .
CDR3 DNA: TGTGCCAGCAGCGAGACAGTACCTGCCTACGAGCAGTACTTC
CDR3 protein: CASSETVPAYEQYF

J gene: TRBJ1-2
clone size: .
V gene: TRBV14
D gene: .
CDR3 DNA: TGTGCCAGCAGCCAAGCAGGCAGCAACTATGGCTACACCTTC
CDR3 protein: CASSQAGSNYGYTF

J gene: TRBJ1-5
clone size: .
V gene: TRBV7-2
D gene: TRBD1
CDR3 DNA: TGTGCCAGCAGCTTAAGGGCCAGGGGGTTAGGAAGGGGCAATCAGCCCCAGCATTTT
CDR3 protein: CASSLRARGLGRGNQPQHF

J gene: TRBJ1-6
clone size: .
V gene: TRBV6-5
D gene: .
CDR3 DNA: TGTGCCAGCAGTTATGCCATGGTGGGGTCACCCCTCCACTTT
CDR3 protein: CASSYAMVGSPLHF

J gene: TRBJ2-3
clone size: .
V gene: TRBV5-5
D gene: .
CDR3 DNA: TGTGCCAGCAGCTTTGAAATAGATACGCAGTATTTT
CDR3 protein: CASSFEIDTQYF

J gene: TRBJ1-2
clone size: .
V gene: TRBV13
D gene: .
CDR3 DNA: TGTGCCAGCAGCTTGGTGTCAGCACTGAACTATGGCTACACCTTC
CDR3 protein: CASSLVSALNYGYTF

J gene: TRBJ2-1
clone size: .
V gene: TRBV3-1/TRBV3-2
D gene: TRBD2
CDR3 DNA: TGTGCCAGCAGCCACCAACCCCGACTAGCGGGAAGGGACAATGAGCAGTTCTTC
CDR3 protein: CASSHQPRLAGRDNEQFF

J gene: TRBJ1-5
clone size: once
V gene: TRBV7-8
D gene: .
CDR3 DNA: TGTGCCAGCAGCTTCTCTACGGCAGGTTCCCTGTATAGCAATCAGCCCCAGCATTTT
CDR3 protein: CASSFSTAGSLYSNQPQHF

J gene: TRBJ1-4
clone size: .
V gene: TRBV9
D gene: .
CDR3 DNA: TGTGCCAGCAGCGTAGGTGGCGCAACTAATGAAAAACTGTTTTTT
CDR3 protein: CASSVGGATNEKLFF

J gene: TRBJ2-1
clone size: .
V gene: TRBV7-3
D gene: .
CDR3 DNA: TGTGCCAGCAGCGGCGCTCCCAGCTCCTACAATGAGCAGTTCTTC
CDR3 protein: CASSGAPSSYNEQFF

J gene: TRBJ2-7
clone size: .
V gene: TRBV27
D gene: .
CDR3 DNA: TGTGCCAGCAGGGTCGGTGGAAAAGGGCTCTACGAGCAGTACTTC
CDR3 protein: CASRVGGKGLYEQYF

J gene: TRBJ2-1
clone size: .
V gene: TRBV20-1
D gene: TRBD2
CDR3 DNA: TGCAGTGCTAGTAGCGGGGGCCAATACAATGAGCAGTTCTTC
CDR3 protein: CSASSGGQYNEQFF

J gene: TRBJ2-1
clone size: .
V gene: TRBV3-1/TRBV3-2
D gene: TRBD1
CDR3 DNA: TGTGCCAGCAGCCCCCCAAGGACAGGGTATCATGAGCAGTTCTTC
CDR3 protein: CASSPPRTGYHEQFF

J gene: TRBJ2-1
clone size: .
V gene: TRBV7-9
D gene: TRBD2
CDR3 DNA: TGTGCCAGCAGCTTGGGGCTAGCGGGTTGGCAGTTCTTC
CDR3 protein: CASSLGLAGWQFF

J gene: TRBJ1-5
clone size: .
V gene: TRBV2
D gene: TRBD1
CDR3 DNA: TGTGCCAGCACAGGGGGTCGACAGCCCCAGCATTTT
CDR3 protein: CASTGGRQPQHF

J gene: TRBJ2-1
clone size: few
V gene: TRBV23-1
D gene: .
CDR3 DNA: TGCGCCAGCAGTCAATCTCGACTAGGTCGGGGCAATGAGCAGTTCTTC
CDR3 protein: CASSQSRLGRGNEQFF

J gene: TRBJ1-5
clone size: .
V gene: TRBV6-5
D gene: .
CDR3 DNA: TGTGCCAGCATGAGCAATCAGCCCCAGCATTTT
CDR3 protein: CASMSNQPQHF

J gene: TRBJ2-1
clone size: few
V gene: TRBV7-9
D gene: TRBD2
CDR3 DNA: TGTGCCAGCAGGAGTCGGAGCGGGAGGGACAATGAGCAGTTCTTC
CDR3 protein: CASRSRSGRDNEQFF

J gene: TRBJ1-1
clone size: few
V gene: TRBV7-2
D gene: TRBD1
CDR3 DNA: TGTGCCAGCAGCTTACGACAGGGGAGGGAAGCTTTCTTT
CDR3 protein: CASSLRQGREAFF

J gene: TRBJ1-5
clone size: .
V gene: TRBV6-5
D gene: TRBD1
CDR3 DNA: TGTGCCAGCGGTCGGGACAGGGGGCTTTTCCAGCATTTT
CDR3 protein: CASGRDRGLFQHF

J gene: TRBJ1-1
clone size: .
V gene: TRBV2
D gene: TRBD1
CDR3 DNA: TGTGCCAGCAGAGCCCTAGGGGACAGTACTGAAGCTTTCTTT
CDR3 protein: CASRALGDSTEAFF

J gene: TRBJ2-7
clone size: .
V gene: TRBV18
D gene: TRBD2
CDR3 DNA: TGTGCCAGCTCACCTCCTAGCGGGAAAGCTGCGGGCTACGAGCAGTACTTC
CDR3 protein: CASSPPSGKAAGYEQYF

J gene: TRBJ2-3
clone size: .
V gene: TRBV2
D gene: .
CDR3 DNA: TGTGCCAGCAGTATCCAGGGGATCACAGATACGCAGTATTTT
CDR3 protein: CASSIQGITDTQYF

J gene: TRBJ1-2
clone size: .
V gene: TRBV12-3/TRBV12-4
D gene: .
CDR3 DNA: TGTGCCAGCAGTCCACAAGGGGACTATGGCTACACCTTC
CDR3 protein: CASSPQGDYGYTF

J gene: TRBJ2-2
clone size: .
V gene: TRBV6-5
D gene: .
CDR3 DNA: TGTGCCAGCACGGCGCGCACCGGGGAGCTGTTTTTT
CDR3 protein: CASTARTGELFF

J gene: TRBJ2-1
clone size: .
V gene: TRBV6-1
D gene: .
CDR3 DNA: TGTGCCAGCAGTGTCGATCCTACAGGGCTACTCTACAATGAGCAGTTCTTC
CDR3 protein: CASSVDPTGLLYNEQFF

J gene: TRBJ2-7
clone size: .
V gene: TRBV11-2
D gene: .
CDR3 DNA: TGTGCCAGCAGCTTAGCGGGACCATGGGGCGAGCAGTACTTC
CDR3 protein: CASSLAGPWGEQYF